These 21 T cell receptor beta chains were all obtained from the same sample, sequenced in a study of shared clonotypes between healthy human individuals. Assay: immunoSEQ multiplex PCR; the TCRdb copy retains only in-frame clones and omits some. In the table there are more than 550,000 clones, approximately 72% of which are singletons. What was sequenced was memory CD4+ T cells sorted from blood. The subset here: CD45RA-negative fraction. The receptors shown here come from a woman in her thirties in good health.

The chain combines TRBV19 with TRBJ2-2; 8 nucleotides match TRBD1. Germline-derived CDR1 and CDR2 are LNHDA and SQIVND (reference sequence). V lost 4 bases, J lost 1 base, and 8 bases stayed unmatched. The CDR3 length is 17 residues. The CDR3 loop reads CASSTPSGTGNTGELFF. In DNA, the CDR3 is TGTGCCAGTAGTACTCCCTCCGGGACAGGGAACACCGGGGAGCTGTTTTTT. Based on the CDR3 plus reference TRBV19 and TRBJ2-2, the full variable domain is DGGITQSPKYLFRKEGQNVTLSCEQNLNHDAMYWYRQDPGQGLRLIYYSQIVNDFQKGDIAEGYSVSREKKESFPLTVTSAQKNPTAFYLCASSTPSGTGNTGELFFGEGSRLTVL.

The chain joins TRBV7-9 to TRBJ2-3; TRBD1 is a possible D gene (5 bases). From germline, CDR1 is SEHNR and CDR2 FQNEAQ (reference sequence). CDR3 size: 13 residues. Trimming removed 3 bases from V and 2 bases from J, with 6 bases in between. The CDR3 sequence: CASSLTATDTQYF. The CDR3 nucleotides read TGTGCCAGCAGCTTGACAGCCACAGATACGCAGTATTTT.

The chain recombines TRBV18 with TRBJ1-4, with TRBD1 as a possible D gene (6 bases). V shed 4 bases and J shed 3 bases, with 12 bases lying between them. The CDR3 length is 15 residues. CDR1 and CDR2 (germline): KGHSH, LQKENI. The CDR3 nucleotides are TGTGCCAGCTCACTCCAAGGGGGGCCTAATGAAAAACTGTTTTTT. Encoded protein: CASSLQGGPNEKLFF.

The CDR3 DNA reads TGTGCCAGCAGCCAAGAAGCTCCAGCTAATCAGCCCCAGCATTTT. It encodes CASSQEAPANQPQHF. The rearrangement links TRBV4-2 to TRBJ1-5; unclear D gene. Looked up from germline, CDR1 is LGHNA and CDR2 is YNFKEQ. V gave up 0 bases and J gave up 4 bases, with 10 bases separating them. The CDR3 loop spans 15 amino acids.

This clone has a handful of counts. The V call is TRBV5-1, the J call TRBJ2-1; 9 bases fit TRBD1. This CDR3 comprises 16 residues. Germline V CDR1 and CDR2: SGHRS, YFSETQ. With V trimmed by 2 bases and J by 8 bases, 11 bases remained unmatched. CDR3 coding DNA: TGCGCCAGCAGCTTCTGGACAGGGGTTAGTAGCGATGAGCAGTTCTTC. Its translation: CASSFWTGVSSDEQFF.

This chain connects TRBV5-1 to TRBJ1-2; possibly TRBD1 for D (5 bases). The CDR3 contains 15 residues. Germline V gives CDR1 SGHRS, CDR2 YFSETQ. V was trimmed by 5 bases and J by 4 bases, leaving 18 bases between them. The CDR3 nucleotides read TGCGCCAGCAGACGCGATAGACAGCGAATCTATGGCTACACCTTC. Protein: CASRRDRQRIYGYTF.

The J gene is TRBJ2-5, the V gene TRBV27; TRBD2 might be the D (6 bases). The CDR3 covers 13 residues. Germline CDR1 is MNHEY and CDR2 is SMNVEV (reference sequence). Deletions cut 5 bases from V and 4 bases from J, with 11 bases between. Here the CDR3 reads CASSPGRRETQYF. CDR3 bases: TGTGCCAGCAGTCCGGGGAGGAGAGAGACCCAGTACTTC.

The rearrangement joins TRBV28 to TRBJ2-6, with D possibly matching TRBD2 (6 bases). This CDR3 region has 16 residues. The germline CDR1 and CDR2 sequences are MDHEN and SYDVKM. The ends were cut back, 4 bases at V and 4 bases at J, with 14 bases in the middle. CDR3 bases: TGTGCCAGCAGTTCGGGACTCTTGAGGGGGGCCAACGTCCTGACTTTC. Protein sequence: CASSSGLLRGANVLTF.

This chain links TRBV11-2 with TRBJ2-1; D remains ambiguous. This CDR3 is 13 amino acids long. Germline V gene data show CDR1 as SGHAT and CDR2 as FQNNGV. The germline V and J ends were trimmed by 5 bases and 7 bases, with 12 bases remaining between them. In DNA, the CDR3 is TGTGCCAGCAGCCCCCGCGAGACTAATGAGCAGTTCTTC. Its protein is CASSPRETNEQFF.

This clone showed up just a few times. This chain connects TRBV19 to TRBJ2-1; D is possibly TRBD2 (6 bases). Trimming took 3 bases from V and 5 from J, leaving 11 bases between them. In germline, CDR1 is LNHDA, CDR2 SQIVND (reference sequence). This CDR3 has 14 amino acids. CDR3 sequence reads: CASSMGLRDNEQFF. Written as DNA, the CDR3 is TGTGCCAGTAGTATGGGACTTAGAGACAATGAGCAGTTCTTC.

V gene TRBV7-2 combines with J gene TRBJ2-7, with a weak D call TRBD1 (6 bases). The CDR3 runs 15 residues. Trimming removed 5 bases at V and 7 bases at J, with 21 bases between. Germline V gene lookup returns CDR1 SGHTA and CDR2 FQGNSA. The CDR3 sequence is CASSLGGPGQGEQYF. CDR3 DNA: TGTGCCAGCAGCCTAGGGGGACCAGGGCAGGGGGAGCAGTACTTC.

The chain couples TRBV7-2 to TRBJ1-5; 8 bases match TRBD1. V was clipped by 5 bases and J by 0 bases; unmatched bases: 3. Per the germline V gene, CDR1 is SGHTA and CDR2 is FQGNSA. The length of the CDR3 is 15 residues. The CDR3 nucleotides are TGTGCCAGCAGCCGGACAGGGAATAGCAATCAGCCCCAGCATTTT. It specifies CASSRTGNSNQPQHF.

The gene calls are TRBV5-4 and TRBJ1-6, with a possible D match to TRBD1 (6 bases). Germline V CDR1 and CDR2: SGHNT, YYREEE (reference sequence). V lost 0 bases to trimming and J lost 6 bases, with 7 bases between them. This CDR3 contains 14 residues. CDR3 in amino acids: CASSLDRANSPLHF. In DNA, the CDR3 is TGTGCCAGCAGCTTGGACAGGGCTAATTCACCCCTCCACTTT. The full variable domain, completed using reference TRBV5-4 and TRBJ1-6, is ETGVTQSPTHLIKTRGQQVTLRCSSQSGHNTVSWYQQALGQGPQFIFQYYREEENGRGNFPPRFSGLQFPNYSSELNVNALELDDSALYLCASSLDRANSPLHFGNGTRLTVT.

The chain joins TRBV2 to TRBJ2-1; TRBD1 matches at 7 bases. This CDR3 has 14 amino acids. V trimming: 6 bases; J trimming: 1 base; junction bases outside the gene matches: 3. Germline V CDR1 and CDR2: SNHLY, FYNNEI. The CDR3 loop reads CASSARGSYNEQFF. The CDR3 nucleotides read TGTGCCAGCAGCGCCAGGGGGTCCTACAATGAGCAGTTCTTC.

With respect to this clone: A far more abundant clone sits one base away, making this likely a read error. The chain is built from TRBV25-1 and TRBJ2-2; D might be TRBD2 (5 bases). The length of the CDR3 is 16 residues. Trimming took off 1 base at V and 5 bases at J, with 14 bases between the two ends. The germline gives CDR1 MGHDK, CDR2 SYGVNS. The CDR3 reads CASSESGRVPTGELFF. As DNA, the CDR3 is TGTGCCAGCAGTGAATCGGGGAGAGTCCCTACCGGGGAGCTGTTTTTT.

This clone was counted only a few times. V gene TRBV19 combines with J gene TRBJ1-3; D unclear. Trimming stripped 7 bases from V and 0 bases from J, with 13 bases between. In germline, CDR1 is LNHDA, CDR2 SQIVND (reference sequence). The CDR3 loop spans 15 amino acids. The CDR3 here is CASTRQAHSGNTIYF. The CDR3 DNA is TGTGCCAGTACGCGGCAGGCGCACTCTGGAAACACCATATATTTT.

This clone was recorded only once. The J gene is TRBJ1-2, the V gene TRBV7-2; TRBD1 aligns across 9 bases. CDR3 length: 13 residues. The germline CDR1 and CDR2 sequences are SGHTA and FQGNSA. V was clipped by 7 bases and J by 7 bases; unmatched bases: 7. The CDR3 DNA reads TGTGCCAGCACGGGACAGGGAATCAGTGGCTACACCTTC. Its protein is CASTGQGISGYTF.

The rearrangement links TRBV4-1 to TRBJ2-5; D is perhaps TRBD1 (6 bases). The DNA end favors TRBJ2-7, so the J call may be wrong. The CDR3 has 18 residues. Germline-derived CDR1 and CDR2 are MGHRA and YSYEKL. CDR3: CASSQVDPTGTLFYEQYF. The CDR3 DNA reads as TGCGCCAGCAGCCAAGTGGACCCTACAGGGACGTTGTTCTACGAGCAGTACTTC.

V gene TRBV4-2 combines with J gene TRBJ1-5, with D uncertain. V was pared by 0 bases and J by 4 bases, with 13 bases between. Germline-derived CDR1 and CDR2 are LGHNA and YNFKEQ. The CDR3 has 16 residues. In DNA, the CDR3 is TGTGCCAGCAGCCAAGATCTATGGGCCTCTAATCAGCCCCAGCATTTT. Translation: CASSQDLWASNQPQHF.

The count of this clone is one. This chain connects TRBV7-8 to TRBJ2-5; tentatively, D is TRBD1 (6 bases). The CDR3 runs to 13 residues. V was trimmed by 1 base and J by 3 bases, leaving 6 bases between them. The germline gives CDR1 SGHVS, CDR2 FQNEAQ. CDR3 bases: TGTGCCAGCAGCTTAGACAGGGAAGAGACCCAGTACTTC. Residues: CASSLDREETQYF.

The CDR3 coding sequence is TGTGCCAGTAGGGGTGAAGGGGGCTACCAGCCCCAGCATTTT. Amino acid sequence: CASRGEGGYQPQHF. The chain combines TRBV19 with TRBJ1-5; 7 bases line up with TRBD1. The V gene end was trimmed by 6 bases and the J gene end by 7 bases; junction bases not matched to a gene: 9. There are 14 residues in the CDR3. The germline V gene encodes CDR1 LNHDA and CDR2 SQIVND (reference sequence).